Sequencing of this T cell receptor (beta chain) was carried out in a study of blood T cell repertoires in COVID-19. Only in-frame clones appear in the TCRdb table, and some are missing; sequencing was by immunoSEQ multiplex PCR. Found here are about 310,000 clones, around nine tenths of them singletons; the top ten hold 4.5% to 5.5%. Cohorts were assigned according to the clinical history that participants reported. Recovered status in Cohort 3 required two negative PCRs, clearance, or symptom resolution. The sequence derives from a man aged 60-69 years who had recovered from COVID-19. The sequenced sample was PBMCs or T cells enriched from blood (not recorded which).

CDR3 sequence: CASSPGKGGYSPLHF. The CDR3 region has the DNA TGTGCCAGCAGCCCGGGAAAGGGTGGATATTCACCCCTCCACTTT. This sequence joins TRBV28 and TRBJ1-6; D is unresolved. Germline V gene lookup returns CDR1 MDHEN and CDR2 SYDVKM. Deletions cut 6 bases from V and 8 bases from J, with 17 bases between. The CDR3 has 15 residues.